This T cell receptor beta chain was retrieved from a study of OX40 agonist ivuxolimab in advanced cancers. Study context: People who had prior anti-PD-1, anti-PD-L1 or anti-CTLA-4 therapy could take part, and roughly 44% had some.

Study-wide results and limits: Partial responders treated at 0.1-3.0 mg/kg exhibited clonal expansion among the lowest measured.

Some clones are missing from TCRdb's copy, which holds only in-frame ones; the method was immunoSEQ multiplex PCR. The table has around 50,000 clones, about four fifths seen once; the top ten hold 1.9%. J gave up 2 bases and V 3 bases, and 7 bases lay outside the gene matches. The germline gives CDR1 SGHAT, CDR2 FQNNGV. This CDR3 spans 15 amino acids. Patients were ruled out by autoimmune disease history or systemic immunosuppression. Remarks on this clone: What it binds is unknown.

This material consisted of CD4+ or CD8+ T cells sorted from blood, taken in a trial of the OX40 agonist ivuxolimab. The chain employs TRBV11-2 and TRBJ2-7, with TRBD1 matching over 7 bases. The receptor was derived from an adult with an advanced solid tumor such as melanoma, head and neck, liver or kidney cancer. The CDR3 bases are TGTGCCAGCAGCTTGGGTTCCGGGACAGCCTACGAGCAGTACTTC. Translation: CASSLGSGTAYEQYF.